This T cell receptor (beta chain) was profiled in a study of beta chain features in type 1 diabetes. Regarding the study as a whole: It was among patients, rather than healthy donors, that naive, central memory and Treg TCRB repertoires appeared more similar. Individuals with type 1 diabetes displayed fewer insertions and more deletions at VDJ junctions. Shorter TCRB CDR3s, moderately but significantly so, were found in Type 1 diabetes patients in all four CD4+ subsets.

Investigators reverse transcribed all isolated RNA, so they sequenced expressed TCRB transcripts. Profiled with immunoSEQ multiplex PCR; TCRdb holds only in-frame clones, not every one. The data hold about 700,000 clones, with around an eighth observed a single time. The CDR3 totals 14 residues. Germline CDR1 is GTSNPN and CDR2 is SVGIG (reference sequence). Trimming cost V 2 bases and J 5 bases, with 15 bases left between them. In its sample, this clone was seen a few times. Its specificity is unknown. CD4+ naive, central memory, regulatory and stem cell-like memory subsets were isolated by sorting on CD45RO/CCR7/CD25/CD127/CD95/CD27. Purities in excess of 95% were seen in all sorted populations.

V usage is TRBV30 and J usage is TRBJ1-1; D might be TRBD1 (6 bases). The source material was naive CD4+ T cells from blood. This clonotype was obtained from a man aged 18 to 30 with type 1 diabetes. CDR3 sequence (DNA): TGTGCCTGGAGTTATGGACAGCGGACAACTGAAGCTTTCTTT. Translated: CAWSYGQRTTEAFF.